This T cell receptor (beta chain) was recovered during a study of HIV-infected children after antiretroviral therapy interruption (dated by TCRdb to the late 2010s). With regard to the full study: Eight children were included: four on planned treatment interruption and four on continuous treatment, all with CD4+ count above 500 and viral load below 50 copies/ml. In the interruption arm, samples were obtained at week 0, week 12, end of interruption (week 24 or 48), and about 3 years after study end. TCR repertoires were compared between children on planned treatment interruption and children on continuous antiretroviral treatment, alongside thymic output measurements. Most participating children had recorded exposure to EBV and CMV. For the continuous-treatment arm, samples from the corresponding weeks 0, 48 and 150 were analyzed. A median age of roughly 10 years was recorded in the interruption group, and a median age of about 8 years was recorded in the continuous treatment group. Study-wide conclusions, independent of this receptor: Minor non-naive CD45RA+ populations such as EMRA or stem memory cells might have been included among the sorted CD45RA+ naive cells. In naive CD4+ repertoires of PTI patients, CDR3 sharing between time points fell after interruption began; many sequences were shared between end of interruption and 3 years later. An increase in the naive CD4+ Gini coefficient was observed by the end of treatment interruption, suggesting clonal expansion, and a return to baseline was observed by 3 years. The low number of patients is a limitation and the data should be interpreted with caution.

The protocol used for the library was 3' RACE. TCR libraries were constructed from RNA with a 3' RACE protocol that used unique molecular identifiers to correct for PCR amplification bias. Amplicon libraries were pooled in groups of up to 12 and sequenced on an Illumina MiSeq using v2 2x250 paired-end chemistry. Under the source paper's analysis protocol: Decombinator was used to process the reads, assigning V and J genes and CDR3 and applying barcode-based correction of errors and PCR bias. Repertoires were subsampled to equal depth before Gini coefficient calculation using the R ineq package. GLIPH, Hamming distance and a shared triplet metric were used to assess CDR3 similarity. TCRdb applied fastp at Q25 and MiXCR to the public reads, then kept only in-frame beta chains. Entries that share a CDR3 protein sequence are merged under the most common genes and DNA. The V and J calls and clone size come from TCRdb's table, not from the authors' own analysis. The sample includes about 86,000 distinct CDR3 sequences, with 6.9% observed a single time. Jointly, the top ten make up about 1.1% of the sample.

A word on this clonotype: No cognate antigen has been identified for it. The sample holds no much larger clone one base away, and base qualities are not on file.

Reading the label with the study, this specimen's treatment or condition is: PENTA 11 planned treatment interruption arm or continuous ART arm. Participants were children from the United Kingdom aged 2 to 15 years who had received at least three-drug ART for at least 24 weeks. Cryopreserved PBMCs containing at least 5 million viable cells were required, and a handful of candidate patients were excluded because of low viable PBMC yield. Naive CD4+ CD45RA+ CD45RO- T cells were FACS-sorted from thawed PBMCs on a FACSAria III cell sorter. Sorted cells were fixed, and RNA was extracted using the RNeasy FFPE kit followed by the RNeasy Micro kit. The sequencing used CD45RA+ CD4+ T cells from PBMCs, pooled from several time points, collected from a donor given antiretroviral therapy, either interrupted or continuous. In light of the paper, this sample's cell subset or site label describes: naive CD4+ CD45RA+ CD45RO- T cells. The clonotype comes from a pool of human donors with HIV.

The CDR3 protein sequence reads: CASSQDQAGAYGYTF. The DNA sequence reads TGTGCCAGCAGCCAAGATCAGGCAGGGGCCTATGGCTACACCTTC. The rearranged segments are TRBV3-1 and TRBJ1-2; the D gene is possibly TRBD1, with 6 bases matching. V loses 0 bases, J loses 4 bases, and the germline ends lie 12 bases apart. From cysteine to phenylalanine, the CDR3 is 15 amino acids long. The CDR3 DNA has 45 bases and is translated from base 1. Based on the germline V gene (reference sequence), the CDR1 and CDR2 sequences are LGHDT and YNNKEL.